These T cell receptor beta chains were read from a single sample in a study of cytomegalovirus exposure and HLA in healthy donors. Some clones are missing from TCRdb's copy, which holds only in-frame ones; the method was immunoSEQ multiplex PCR. The table records 100,000 to 150,000 clones, about four fifths of them present only once. The sample taken for sequencing was PBMCs. These receptors all stem from a female donor in good health and CMV-seropositive. The CDR3 runs from the conserved cysteine through the conserved F or W. A D gene is named only where the DNA matches it firmly. Size is omitted from some rows. Given values are once, few, many or a class for expanded clones.

d_gene,v_gene,abundance,j_gene,CDR3aa,CDR3nt
TRBD2,TRBV9,.,TRBJ2-3,CASSLGLAGGQKSTDTQYF,TGTGCCAGCAGCTTAGGACTAGCGGGAGGACAGAAGAGCACAGATACGCAGTATTTT
.,TRBV5-1,.,TRBJ2-1,CASSLLAPNEQFF,TGCGCCAGCAGCTTGCTAGCGCCCAATGAGCAGTTCTTC
.,TRBV4-3,.,TRBJ2-7,CASSQVQGSEQYF,TGCGCCAGCAGCCAAGTACAGGGAAGTGAGCAGTACTTC
.,TRBV30,.,TRBJ1-1,CAFGRQGTEAFF,TGTGCCTTTGGACGGCAGGGGACTGAAGCTTTCTTT
.,TRBV2,.,TRBJ1-1,CASSSRRQLNTEAFF,TGTGCCAGCAGTTCTCGGCGACAGTTGAACACTGAAGCTTTCTTT
.,TRBV25-1,.,TRBJ1-5,CASSEYEGRQPQHF,TGTGCCAGCAGTGAATACGAGGGTCGCCAGCCCCAGCATTTT
TRBD2,TRBV29-1,.,TRBJ2-2,CSVAAGRANTGELFF,TGCAGCGTTGCGGCAGGGAGGGCGAACACCGGGGAGCTGTTTTTT
.,TRBV7-9,.,TRBJ1-2,CASSSQVLYGYTF,TGTGCCAGCAGCTCCCAAGTACTCTATGGCTACACCTTC
TRBD1,TRBV7-7,.,TRBJ2-1,CASSLRGQGGEQFF,TGTGCTAGCAGCTTAAGGGGACAGGGAGGTGAGCAGTTCTTC
.,TRBV5-6,.,TRBJ2-5,CASSLGGKETQYF,TGTGCCAGCAGCTTGGGGGGCAAGGAGACCCAGTACTTC
.,TRBV16,.,TRBJ1-1,CASSQVGRALNTEAFF,TGTGCCAGCAGCCAGGTCGGGAGGGCGTTGAACACTGAAGCTTTCTTT
.,TRBV7-8,.,TRBJ1-1,CASSLDGGFEAFF,TGTGCCAGCAGCTTAGACGGAGGATTTGAAGCTTTCTTT
.,TRBV25-1,.,TRBJ2-3,CASSEQNTDTQYF,TGTGCCAGCAGTGAACAGAACACAGATACGCAGTATTTT
TRBD1,TRBV9,few,TRBJ1-1,CASSPGTGTGWGTEAFF,TGTGCCAGCAGCCCAGGAACCGGGACAGGGTGGGGAACTGAAGCTTTCTTT
TRBD2,TRBV29-1,once,TRBJ2-7,CSVDGQSGIYEQYF,TGCAGCGTTGACGGCCAAAGCGGGATTTACGAGCAGTACTTC
.,TRBV19,.,TRBJ1-5,CASSIGGALRRGGNQPQHF,TGTGCCAGTAGTATTGGGGGGGCATTAAGGCGAGGGGGCAATCAGCCCCAGCATTTT
TRBD1,TRBV4-1,.,TRBJ1-5,CASSLGDRGGNQPQHF,TGCGCCAGCAGCCTCGGGGACAGGGGTGGCAATCAGCCCCAGCATTTT
.,TRBV27,once,TRBJ1-1,CASRFSLLNTEAFF,TGTGCCAGCAGGTTCAGTCTTTTAAACACTGAAGCTTTCTTT
TRBD1,TRBV28,.,TRBJ1-1,CASTFGQGTRVAFF,TGTGCCAGCACCTTCGGACAGGGAACCAGGGTAGCTTTCTTT
.,TRBV5-1,few,TRBJ1-2,CASSLGEGGPASVYGYTF,TGCGCCAGCAGCTTGGGGGAGGGAGGGCCCGCGAGTGTATATGGCTACACCTTC
TRBD2,TRBV7-8,.,TRBJ2-2,CASTTSGGGELFF,TGTGCCAGCACCACAAGCGGGGGCGGGGAGCTGTTTTTT
TRBD1,TRBV10-3,.,TRBJ1-2,CAISESEGRGRPYYGYTF,TGTGCCATCAGTGAGTCGGAGGGCAGGGGGCGACCCTACTATGGCTACACCTTC
.,TRBV19,.,TRBJ2-1,CASSARVEGWDEQFF,TGTGCCAGTAGTGCCAGGGTTGAAGGTTGGGATGAGCAGTTCTTC
TRBD1,TRBV19,.,TRBJ1-2,CASSNRDRGYGYTF,TGTGCCAGTAGTAACCGGGACAGAGGCTATGGCTACACCTTC
.,TRBV7-3,.,TRBJ2-7,CASSLGKAYEQYF,TGTGCCAGCAGCTTAGGAAAAGCGTACGAGCAGTACTTC
TRBD1,TRBV7-9,few,TRBJ2-7,CASSRGQDQGYEQYF,TGTGCCAGCAGCCGGGGACAGGATCAAGGATACGAGCAGTACTTC
TRBD2,TRBV11-2,.,TRBJ2-1,CASSLGLAHEQFF,TGTGCCAGCAGCTTGGGACTAGCACATGAGCAGTTCTTC
TRBD1,TRBV30,.,TRBJ1-5,CAWSVAETGGFQPQHF,TGTGCCTGGAGTGTGGCGGAGACAGGGGGTTTTCAGCCCCAGCATTTT
TRBD2,TRBV10-3,.,TRBJ2-3,CAGNSGDSTDTQYF,TGTGCCGGAAATAGCGGGGATAGCACAGATACGCAGTATTTT
TRBD2,TRBV7-3,.,TRBJ2-5,CASSPGTSAEETQYF,TGTGCCAGCAGCCCAGGGACTAGCGCCGAAGAGACCCAGTACTTC
TRBD2,TRBV5-8,.,TRBJ2-5,CASSLGSGGLGETQYF,TGTGCCAGCAGCCTCGGTAGCGGGGGGCTTGGGGAGACCCAGTACTTC
TRBD1,TRBV7-3,.,TRBJ2-2,CASSRGQTTGELFF,TGTGCCAGCAGCCGGGGACAGACGACCGGGGAGCTGTTTTTT
.,TRBV30,.,TRBJ2-1,CAWSAVEQFF,TGTGCCTGGAGTGCTGTTGAGCAGTTCTTC
.,TRBV11-1,.,TRBJ1-6,CASNAGYNSPLHF,TGTGCCAGCAACGCAGGGTATAATTCACCCCTCCACTTT
TRBD2,TRBV9,.,TRBJ2-3,CASSVDSGGSTDTQYF,TGTGCCAGCAGCGTAGATTCGGGAGGTAGCACAGATACGCAGTATTTT
TRBD1,TRBV18,.,TRBJ2-5,CASSPDRQGITETQYF,TGTGCCAGCTCACCAGATAGACAGGGGATTACAGAGACCCAGTACTTC
.,TRBV6-6,once,TRBJ2-1,CAQAAAHKSSYNEQFF,TGTGCCCAAGCCGCGGCGCACAAGAGCTCCTACAATGAGCAGTTCTTC
.,TRBV7-9,.,TRBJ2-2,CSSSSFPGELFF,TGTTCCAGCAGCTCATTCCCCGGGGAGCTGTTTTTT
TRBD2,TRBV7-2,.,TRBJ2-1,CASNSLWTSGNNEQFF,TGTGCCAGCAACTCTTTGTGGACTAGCGGGAACAATGAGCAGTTCTTC
.,TRBV5-1,.,TRBJ1-6,CASSVDSSYNSPLHF,TGCGCCAGCAGCGTGGACAGCTCCTATAATTCACCCCTCCACTTT
TRBD1,TRBV5-1,few,TRBJ2-1,CATQTGQGDNEQFF,TGCGCCACGCAGACGGGACAGGGGGACAATGAGCAGTTCTTC
.,TRBV30,once,TRBJ2-7,CAWRRDSSPYEQYF,TGTGCCTGGAGACGGGACTCAAGTCCTTACGAGCAGTACTTC
TRBD1,TRBV7-8,few,TRBJ1-1,CASSYDRGTEAFF,TGTGCCAGCAGCTACGACAGGGGTACTGAAGCTTTCTTT
.,TRBV28,.,TRBJ1-5,CASMVAQGINQPQHF,TGTGCCAGCATGGTCGCCCAGGGCATTAATCAGCCCCAGCATTTT